These 18 T cell receptor beta chains came from one sample sequenced in a study of regulatory T cells in long-lasting Graves disease. Time point in this sample: persistent/refractory GD, antithyroid drugs over 5 years with positive TRAb. Construction of the TCR library relied on RNA isolated from PBMCs. Building of the TCR beta libraries involved iRepertoire HTBI primers and Arm-PCR of CDR3 regions. TCRdb reprocessed the multiplex PCR reads via MiXCR and lists one record per CDR3 protein. The table records 400,000 or so distinct CDR3 sequences, 20% to 25% of them present only once. This material consisted of peripheral blood mononuclear cells (PBMCs), taken when the disease was refractory, from a patient treated with antithyroid drugs. Receptor source: a female donor with Graves disease.

The chain recombines TRBV4-1 with TRBJ2-7; D remains unclear. V lost 1 base to trimming and J lost 3 bases, with 22 bases between them. Germline V gene lookup returns CDR1 MGHRA and CDR2 YSYEKL. This CDR3 has 18 amino acids. For the CDR3, the DNA is TGCGCCAGCAGCCAAGGAGATCCGTTCAGATCCAGGCACTACGAGCAGTACTTC. Its protein is CASSQGDPFRSRHYEQYF.

This clonotype has just a few counts. The chain carries TRBV25-1 and TRBJ2-4, with D hard to call. The CDR3 loop spans 14 amino acids. V lost 5 bases to trimming and J lost 3 bases, with 11 bases between them. Germline V lookup: CDR1 MGHDK, CDR2 SYGVNS. The CDR3 sequence: CASSSTGLKNIQYF. As DNA, the CDR3 is TGTGCCAGCAGTTCCACCGGGCTCAAAAACATTCAGTACTTC.

The chain joins TRBV20-1 to TRBJ1-2; D gene uncertain. V lost 0 bases and J lost 8, with 13 bases in between. This CDR3 region has 13 residues. Germline assignment: CDR1 DFQATT and CDR2 SNEGSKA (reference sequence). In nucleotides, the CDR3 is TGCAGTGCTAGAGAACAGACTTATCGGGGCTACACCTTC. This codes for CSAREQTYRGYTF.

This clonotype appeared a few times. The chain uses TRBV9 and TRBJ1-2; D is undetermined. CDR1 and CDR2 (germline): SGDLS, YYNGEE. With 1 base removed from V and 2 bases from J, the gap between germline ends came to 6 bases. The CDR3 has 13 residues. CDR3 in amino acids: CASSVTVNYGYTF. The CDR3, as DNA: TGTGCCAGCAGCGTAACGGTCAACTATGGCTACACCTTC.

This clonotype was counted once. The chain carries TRBV30 and TRBJ1-1, with a possible D match to TRBD1 (6 bases). CDR1 and CDR2 from the germline V gene are GTSNPN and SVGIG (reference sequence). The CDR3 is made up of 14 amino acids. The V end was cut by 3 bases, the J end by 11 bases, with 22 bases between. The CDR3 coding sequence is TGTGCCTGGAGCCCTGCGGGGGGCGCAGCGTGGGCTTTCTTT. This encodes CAWSPAGGAAWAFF.

The V and J genes are TRBV28 and TRBJ1-1, with TRBD1 as a possible D gene (5 bases). CDR1 is MDHEN and CDR2 is SYDVKM in the germline V gene. The V end lost 8 bases, the J end lost 0 bases, and 13 bases lay between the germline ends. CDR3 length: 14 amino acids. The DNA of the CDR3 is TGTGCCAGCGGCCCCGGGGCCCTGAACACTGAAGCTTTCTTT. Translation: CASGPGALNTEAFF.

This clonotype turned up a few times. This chain links TRBV15 with TRBJ2-7; 9 bases fit TRBD1. This CDR3 comprises 17 residues. V was clipped by 0 bases and J by 9 bases; unmatched bases: 15. Germline values: CDR1 LNHNV, CDR2 YYDKDF (reference sequence). CDR3 DNA sequence: TGTGCCACCAGCAGAGATATGAGCACAGGGGGCCCGAGAGTGCAGTACTTC. It translates to CATSRDMSTGGPRVQYF.

V usage is TRBV11-2 and J usage is TRBJ1-1; D is undetermined. The CDR3 consists of 13 residues. The V and J ends lost 4 bases and 7 bases respectively, with 13 bases between them. The V gene's germline CDR1 is SGHAT and CDR2 FQNNGV. The CDR3 DNA reads TGTGCCAGCAGCTCCCCCCGAAGGGTTGAAGCTTTCTTT. This sequence encodes CASSSPRRVEAFF.

This clonotype was seen repeatedly, ten times or more. This rearrangement joins TRBV7-2 to TRBJ1-5, with a tentative D call TRBD1 (5 bases). Trimming took 2 bases from V and 7 from J, leaving 9 bases between them. This CDR3 region has 13 residues. Germline loops: CDR1 SGHTA, CDR2 FQGNSA. The CDR3: CASSLPGGQPQHF. In nucleotides, the CDR3 is TGTGCCAGCAGCTTACCTGGGGGGCAGCCCCAGCATTTT.

This clonotype was detected only once. V usage is TRBV5-4 and J usage is TRBJ2-1; 8 nucleotides line up with TRBD2. Trimming cost V 4 bases and J 8 bases; bases outside gene matches: 11. From germline, CDR1 is SGHNT and CDR2 YYREEE (reference sequence). The CDR3 runs to 15 residues. DNA for the CDR3: TGTGCCAGCAGCCCCACTGGTAGCGGGATATATGAGCAGTTCTTC. It codes for CASSPTGSGIYEQFF.

This clonotype was detected ten times or more. The chain recombines TRBV6-2 or TRBV6-3 with TRBJ2-2, with 7 bases fitting TRBD1. Looked up from germline, CDR1 is MNHEY and CDR2 is SVGEGT. Trimming took 5 bases from V and 5 from J; bases not matched to a gene: 5. The CDR3 consists of 14 residues. The CDR3 DNA follows: TGTGCCAGCAGTACAGGGGAAGCGACCGGGGAGCTGTTTTTT. Translation: CASSTGEATGELFF.

This clonotype was seen at least ten times. In DNA, the CDR3 is TGTGCCAGCAGCAGGGGGACCCAGTACTTC. Translated: CASSRGTQYF. J is TRBJ2-5 and V is TRBV2; the D gene is possibly TRBD1 (6 bases). CDR3 length: 10 amino acids. Trimming cost V 6 bases and J 7 bases, with 6 bases left between them. Germline V CDR1 and CDR2: SNHLY, FYNNEI.

This clonotype was seen a few times. The V gene is TRBV29-1, the J gene TRBJ2-7; 10 bases match TRBD1. The CDR3 length is 13 residues. Losses at the gene ends were 5 bases for V and 4 bases for J; bases not matched to a gene: 5. Germline V gene sequence: CDR1 SQVTM, CDR2 ANQGSEA. CDR3: CSVSGTGAYEQYF. Written as DNA, the CDR3 is TGCAGCGTTTCCGGGACAGGGGCTTACGAGCAGTACTTC.

This chain uses TRBV7-9 with TRBJ1-2, with D hard to call. Trimming left V 5 bases short and J 3 bases short, with 16 bases between. The length of the CDR3 is 15 residues. Germline V lookup: CDR1 SEHNR, CDR2 FQNEAQ (reference sequence). DNA of the CDR3: TGTGCCAGCAGCCCCCCGGCGAGCTCTGACTATGGCTACACCTTC. Translated: CASSPPASSDYGYTF.

This clonotype was picked up many times. The CDR3 sequence: CASGRREVNTEAFF. The DNA for the CDR3 is TGTGCCAGCGGTCGCAGGGAGGTCAACACTGAAGCTTTCTTT. V and J are TRBV28 and TRBJ1-1; maybe TRBD1 (5 bases). The V and J ends lost 8 bases and 2 bases respectively, with 15 bases between them. The CDR3 is made up of 14 amino acids. CDR1 and CDR2 from the germline V gene are MDHEN and SYDVKM. Combining the CDR3 with reference TRBV28 and TRBJ1-1 gives the whole variable domain DVKVTQSSRYLVKRTGEKVFLECVQDMDHENMFWYRQDPGLGLRLIYFSYDVKMKEKGDIPEGYSVSREKKERFSLILESASTNQTSMYLCASGRREVNTEAFFGQGTRLTVV.

This clonotype was counted between two and nine times. V usage is TRBV10-3 and J usage is TRBJ1-2; 7 bases agree with TRBD1. With V trimmed by 3 bases and J by 0 bases, 16 bases remained unmatched. Germline CDR1 ENHRY, CDR2 SYGVKD. The CDR3 covers 19 residues. In nucleotides, the CDR3 is TGTGCCATCAGTGATGTCCCAGGACAGGCGGCACAACCTAACTATGGCTACACCTTC. This gives the protein CAISDVPGQAAQPNYGYTF.

As to this clonotype: One junction end does not reproduce the germline sequence, and a read error may be involved. This chain uses TRBV18 with TRBJ2-7, with 16 positions matching TRBD2. The CDR3 spans 19 residues. Germline V gene data show CDR1 as KGHSH and CDR2 as LQKENI. The CDR3 spells CASLPETGTSGRAGYEQYF. As DNA, the CDR3 is TGTGCCAGCTTACCAGAGACCGGGACTAGCGGGAGGGCCGGGTACGAGCAGTACTTC. Based on the CDR3 plus reference TRBV18 and TRBJ2-7, the full variable domain is NAGVMQNPRHLVRRRGQEARLRCSPMKGHSHVYWYRQLPEEGLKFMVYLQKENIIDESGMPKERFSAEFPKEGPSILRIQQVVRGDSAAYFCASLPETGTSGRAGYEQYFGPGTRLTVT.

A few counts support this clonotype. The V gene is TRBV6-1, the J gene TRBJ2-6; D remains unclear. V lost 5 bases, J lost 1 base, and 9 bases lay in between. This CDR3 comprises 15 residues. Germline CDR1 is MNHNS and CDR2 is SASEGT. The CDR3 is CASSPHSSGANVLTF. The DNA for the CDR3 is TGTGCCAGCAGTCCTCACAGTTCTGGGGCCAACGTCCTGACTTTC.